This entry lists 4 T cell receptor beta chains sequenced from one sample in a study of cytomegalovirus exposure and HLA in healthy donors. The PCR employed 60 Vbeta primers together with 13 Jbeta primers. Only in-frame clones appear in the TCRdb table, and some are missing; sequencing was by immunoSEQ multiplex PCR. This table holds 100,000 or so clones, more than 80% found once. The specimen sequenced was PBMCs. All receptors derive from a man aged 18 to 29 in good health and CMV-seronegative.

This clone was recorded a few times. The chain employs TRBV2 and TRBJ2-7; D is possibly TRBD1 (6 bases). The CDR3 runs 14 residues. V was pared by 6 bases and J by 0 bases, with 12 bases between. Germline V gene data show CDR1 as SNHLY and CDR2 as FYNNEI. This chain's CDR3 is CASRDSAYSYEQYF. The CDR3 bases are TGTGCCAGCAGGGACAGTGCGTACTCCTACGAGCAGTACTTC.

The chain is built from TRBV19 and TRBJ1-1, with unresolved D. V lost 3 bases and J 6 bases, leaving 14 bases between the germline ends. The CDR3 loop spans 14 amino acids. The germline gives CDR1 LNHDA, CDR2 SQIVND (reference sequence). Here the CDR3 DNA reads TGTGCCAGTAGTATCAATCGGCGGGTAGCTGAAGCTTTCTTT. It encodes CASSINRRVAEAFF. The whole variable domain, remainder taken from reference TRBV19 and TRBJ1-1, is DGGITQSPKYLFRKEGQNVTLSCEQNLNHDAMYWYRQDPGQGLRLIYYSQIVNDFQKGDIAEGYSVSREKKESFPLTVTSAQKNPTAFYLCASSINRRVAEAFFGQGTRLTVV.

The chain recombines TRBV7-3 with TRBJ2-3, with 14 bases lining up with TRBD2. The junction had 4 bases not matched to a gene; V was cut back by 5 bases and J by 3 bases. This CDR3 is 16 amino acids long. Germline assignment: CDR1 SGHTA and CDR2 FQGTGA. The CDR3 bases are TGTGCCAGCAGCACGGGACTAGCGGGAGTGACAGATACGCAGTATTTT. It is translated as CASSTGLAGVTDTQYF.

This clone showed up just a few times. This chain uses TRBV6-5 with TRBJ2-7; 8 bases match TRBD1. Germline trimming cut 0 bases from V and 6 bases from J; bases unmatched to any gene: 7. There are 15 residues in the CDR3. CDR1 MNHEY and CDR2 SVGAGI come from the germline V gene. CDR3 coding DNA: TGTGCCAGCAGTTACTCGGGCAGGGGGCTCGGCGAGCAGTACTTC. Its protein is CASSYSGRGLGEQYF.